These 15 T cell receptor beta chains were all obtained from the same sample, sequenced in a study of T-cell memory formation after mild COVID-19 (dated by TCRdb to 2020 to 2023). Library prep was done by 5' RACE. For sequencing, an Illumina NovaSeq 6000 was employed. TCRdb trimmed public reads at Q25 via fastp, called clones via MiXCR and kept in-frame beta chains. Identical CDR3 protein sequences are pooled into one entry, listed with their most common genes and DNA. The sample has 100,000 to 140,000 distinct CDR3 sequences on record, 13% to 15% of them singletons. About 39% of the sample rests with the top ten. The sample comprised PBMCs or a T cell subset sorted from them (not recorded which). These receptors all stem from a man younger than 35 who had mild COVID-19 (a few samples of this study predate the infection). The sample titles of this study are shuffled in the database, so cell type and time point are left out; the donor was told from shared clones.

This clonotype was found many times. The rearrangement links TRBV27 to TRBJ2-7; 13 nucleotides line up with TRBD2. CDR3 length: 15 amino acids. The junction had 2 bases not matched to a gene; V was cut back by 5 bases and J by 1 base. The germline gives CDR1 MNHEY, CDR2 SMNVEV (reference sequence). The CDR3 region has the DNA TGTGCCAGCAGTCCGACTAGCGGGGGGTCCTACGAGCAGTACGTC. It specifies CASSPTSGGSYEQYV.

The chain carries TRBV4-2 and TRBJ2-3; TRBD2 aligns across 7 bases. This CDR3 comprises 17 residues. Trimming removed 0 bases from V and 3 bases from J; junction bases left unmatched: 9. Germline V CDR1 and CDR2: LGHNA, YNFKEQ. The DNA of the CDR3 is TGTGCCAGCAGCCAAGAGAGGACTAGGTTGGGGACAGATACGCAGTATTTT. The encoded protein is CASSQERTRLGTDTQYF.

This clonotype came up a few times. This chain links TRBV2 with TRBJ2-3; 13 bases are shared with TRBD2. This CDR3 spans 14 amino acids. The V gene's germline CDR1 is SNHLY and CDR2 FYNNEI. The junction had 5 bases not matched to a gene; V was cut back by 11 bases and J by 3 bases. CDR3 sequence (DNA): TGTGCCGGCACTAGCGGGGGGGCGACAGATACGCAGTATTTT. Protein product: CAGTSGGATDTQYF.

The rearrangement joins TRBV4-1 to TRBJ2-3; 8 bases line up with TRBD2. This CDR3 is 14 amino acids long. V dropped 7 bases and J dropped 1; count of bases not matched to a gene: 4. Germline values: CDR1 MGHRA, CDR2 YSYEKL. CDR3 DNA: TGCGCCAGCAATGGGCGGGGGGGCACAGATACGCAGTATTTT. Its protein product is CASNGRGGTDTQYF.

The CDR3 sequence is CAISESRTATNEKLFF. Written as DNA, the CDR3 is TGTGCCATCAGTGAGTCGAGAACAGCAACTAATGAAAAACTGTTTTTT. The genes are TRBV10-3 and TRBJ1-4; D is ambiguous. The ends were cut back, 0 bases at V and 0 bases at J, with 8 bases in the middle. Per the germline V gene, CDR1 is ENHRY and CDR2 is SYGVKD. The CDR3 loop spans 16 amino acids.

This clonotype was seen repeatedly, ten times or more. CDR3 in DNA: TGCGCCAGCAGCTTGGAGTCTAGCGACGAGCAGTACGTC. Translating it yields CASSLESSDEQYV. The V gene is TRBV5-1, the J gene TRBJ2-7; maybe TRBD2 (6 bases). V was pared by 0 bases and J by 5 bases, with 9 bases between. Germline-derived CDR1 and CDR2 are SGHRS and YFSETQ. This CDR3 is 13 amino acids long.

The gene calls are TRBV5-4 and TRBJ2-6, with TRBD1 identical over 7 bases. Trimming removed 2 bases from V and 3 bases from J; junction bases left unmatched: 5. Germline lookup yields CDR1 SGHNT and CDR2 YYREEE (reference sequence). The CDR3 length is 16 residues. The CDR3 DNA reads TGTGCCAGCAGCTTAGACAGGGACGGTGGGGCCAACGTCCTGACTTTC. Its protein is CASSLDRDGGANVLTF.

The chain employs TRBV24-1 and TRBJ2-2, with D perhaps TRBD2 (6 bases). This CDR3 region has 16 residues. V lost 4 bases and J lost 3, with 14 bases in between. Germline V gene lookup returns CDR1 KGHDR and CDR2 SFDVKD. The CDR3 sequence: CATSDPAREDTGELFF. In DNA form, the CDR3 reads TGTGCCACCAGTGACCCAGCCAGGGAGGACACCGGGGAGCTGTTTTTT.

In this sample, this clonotype turned up a few times. The gene calls are TRBV7-2 and TRBJ2-5; D unresolved. V was pared by 3 bases and J by 5 bases, with 13 bases between. The CDR3 spans 14 residues. Germline V gene lookup returns CDR1 SGHTA and CDR2 FQGNSA. The CDR3 is CASSFNSVGETQYF. For the CDR3, the DNA is TGTGCCAGCAGCTTCAACTCCGTCGGGGAGACCCAGTACTTC.

V gene TRBV27 combines with J gene TRBJ1-2, with D perhaps matching TRBD1 (5 bases). There are 11 residues in the CDR3. Germline V lookup: CDR1 MNHEY, CDR2 SMNVEV (reference sequence). V lost 6 bases to trimming and J lost 11 bases, with 13 bases between them. CDR3 protein: CASRWGNVYTF. Here the CDR3 DNA reads TGTGCCAGCAGATGGGGCAACGTTTACACCTTC.

This clonotype appeared a few times. This rearrangement joins TRBV3-1 to TRBJ1-2; D is uncertain. This CDR3 contains 16 residues. Germline lookup yields CDR1 LGHDT and CDR2 YNNKEL (reference sequence). V shed 1 base and J shed 4 bases, with 16 bases lying between them. The CDR3 spells CASSQANSAAFYGYTF. CDR3 bases: TGTGCCAGCAGCCAAGCCAACTCGGCTGCTTTCTATGGCTACACCTTC.

The V gene is TRBV6-5, the J gene TRBJ2-7; D is perhaps TRBD1 or TRBD2 (7 bases each). The CDR3 covers 14 residues. The germline CDR1 and CDR2 sequences are MNHEY and SVGAGI. V was trimmed by 6 bases and J by 5 bases, leaving 17 bases between them. CDR3 nucleotides: TGTGCCAGCAGCCTCCCCAGGGGGGGGAACGAGCAGTACTTC. It yields the protein CASSLPRGGNEQYF.

The chain couples TRBV4-1 to TRBJ2-7; 14 bases line up with TRBD2. Losses at the gene ends were 4 bases for V and 3 bases for J; bases not matched to a gene: 2. CDR1 MGHRA and CDR2 YSYEKL come from the germline V gene. This CDR3 region has 15 residues. In DNA, the CDR3 is TGCGCCAGCAGCCCCGGGACTAGCGGGAGCTACGAGCAGTACTTC. Amino acid sequence: CASSPGTSGSYEQYF.

The chain has TRBV18 and TRBJ2-1; 7 positions agree with TRBD1. The J segment lost 6 bases and the V segment lost 2 bases, leaving 7 bases of the junction unmatched. Germline CDR1 and CDR2: KGHSH and LQKENI. The CDR3 extends over 15 amino acids. CDR3 DNA sequence: TGTGCCAGCTCACCATTCTCCACAGGGGTCAATGAGCAGTTCTTC. This translates into CASSPFSTGVNEQFF.

A few counts support this clonotype. The chain joins TRBV7-6 to TRBJ2-7; 7 positions agree with TRBD2. The length of the CDR3 is 16 residues. Germline V CDR1 and CDR2: SGHVS, FNYEAQ. V lost 3 bases and J lost 1; bases outside the gene matches: 9. The CDR3: CASSFRQRGSSYEQYF. The CDR3 DNA is TGTGCCAGCAGCTTTCGTCAGCGGGGTAGTTCCTACGAGCAGTACTTC.